This T cell receptor (beta chain) was recovered during a study of T cell responses to AZD1222 COVID-19 vaccine. Study overall: Timing groups of about 4 and about 12 weeks for second doses were pooled. Study-wide results and limits: Among the donors, most were white British and more were female, and clonal diversity was possibly underestimated.

Germline loops: CDR1 SGHRS, CDR2 YFSETQ. The V gene end was trimmed by 0 bases and the J gene end by 7 bases; junction bases not matched to a gene: 5. CDR3 length equals 15 residues. Comments on this clone: What it binds is not known.

The data were produced by immunoSEQ multiplex PCR, yet TCRdb's version contains in-frame clones alone and is incomplete. Among around 100,000 clones, more than 70% were seen once, and the ten largest hold over 15%. The source material was peripheral blood, sampled on day 0 of AZD1222 vaccination. The TCR originated in an adult in good health. V and J are TRBV5-1 and TRBJ2-2, with TRBD2 matching 8 bases. The CDR3 spells CASSLVTSEGGELFF. The CDR3 nucleotides are TGCGCCAGCAGCTTGGTGACTAGCGAGGGCGGGGAGCTGTTTTTT.